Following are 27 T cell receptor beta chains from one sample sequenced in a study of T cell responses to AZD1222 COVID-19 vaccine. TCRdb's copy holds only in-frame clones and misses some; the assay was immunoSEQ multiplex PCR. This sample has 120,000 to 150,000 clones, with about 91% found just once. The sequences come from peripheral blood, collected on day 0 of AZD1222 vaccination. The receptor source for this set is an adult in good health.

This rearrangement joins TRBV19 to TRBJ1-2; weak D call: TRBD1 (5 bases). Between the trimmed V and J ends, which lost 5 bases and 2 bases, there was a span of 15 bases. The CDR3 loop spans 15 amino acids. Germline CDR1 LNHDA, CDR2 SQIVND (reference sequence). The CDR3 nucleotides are TGTGCCAGTAGTGCCACTTCCACAGGAAACTATGGCTACACCTTC. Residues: CASSATSTGNYGYTF.

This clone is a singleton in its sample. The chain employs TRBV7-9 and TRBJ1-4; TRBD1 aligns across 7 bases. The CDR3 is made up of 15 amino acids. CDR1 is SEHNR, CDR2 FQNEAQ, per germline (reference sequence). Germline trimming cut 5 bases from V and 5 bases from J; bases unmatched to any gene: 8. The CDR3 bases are TGTGCCAGCAGCACCAGACAGGGCCTCAATGAAAAACTGTTTTTT. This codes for CASSTRQGLNEKLFF.

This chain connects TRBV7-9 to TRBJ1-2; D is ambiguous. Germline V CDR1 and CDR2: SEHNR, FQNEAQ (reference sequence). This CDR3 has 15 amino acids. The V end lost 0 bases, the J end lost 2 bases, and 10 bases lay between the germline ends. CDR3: CASSLARTGNYGYTF. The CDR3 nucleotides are TGTGCCAGCAGCTTAGCGAGAACGGGAAACTATGGCTACACCTTC.

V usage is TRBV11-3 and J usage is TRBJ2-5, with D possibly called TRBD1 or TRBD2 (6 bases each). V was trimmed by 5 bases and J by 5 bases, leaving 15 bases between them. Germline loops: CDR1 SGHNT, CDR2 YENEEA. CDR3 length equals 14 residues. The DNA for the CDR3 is TGTGCCAGCAGCCCAAGGGGGGCCGGGGAGACCCAGTACTTC. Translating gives CASSPRGAGETQYF.

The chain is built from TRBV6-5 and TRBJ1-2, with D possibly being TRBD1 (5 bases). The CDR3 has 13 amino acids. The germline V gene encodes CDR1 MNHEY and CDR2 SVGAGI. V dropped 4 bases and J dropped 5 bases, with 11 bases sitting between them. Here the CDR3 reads CASSWGSQYGYTF. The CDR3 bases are TGTGCCAGCAGTTGGGGCAGCCAATATGGCTACACCTTC.

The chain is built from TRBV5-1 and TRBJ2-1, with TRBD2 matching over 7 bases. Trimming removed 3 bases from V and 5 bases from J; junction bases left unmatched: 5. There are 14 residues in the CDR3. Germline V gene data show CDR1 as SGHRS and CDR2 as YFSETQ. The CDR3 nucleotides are TGCGCCAGCAGCTGGCTAACTAGCGACAATGAGCAGTTCTTC. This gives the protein CASSWLTSDNEQFF. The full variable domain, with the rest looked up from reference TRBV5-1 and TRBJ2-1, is KAGVTQTPRYLIKTRGQQVTLSCSPISGHRSVSWYQQTPGQGLQFLFEYFSETQRNKGNFPGRFSGRQFSNSRSEMNVSTLELGDSALYLCASSWLTSDNEQFFGPGTRLTVL.

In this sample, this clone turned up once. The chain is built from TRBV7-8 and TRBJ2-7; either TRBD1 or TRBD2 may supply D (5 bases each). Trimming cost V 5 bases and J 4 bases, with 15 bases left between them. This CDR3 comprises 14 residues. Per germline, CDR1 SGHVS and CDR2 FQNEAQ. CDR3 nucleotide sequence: TGTGCCAGCAGCCGTGGGACGGCTAATTACGAGCAGTACTTC. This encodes CASSRGTANYEQYF.

The CDR3 spells CASSILRTEAFF. The DNA of the CDR3 is TGTGCCAGTAGTATTCTCAGGACTGAAGCTTTCTTT. V is TRBV19 and J is TRBJ1-1; D is ambiguous. The CDR3 spans 12 residues. V gave up 3 bases and J gave up 5 bases, with 7 bases separating them. Looked up from germline, CDR1 is LNHDA and CDR2 is SQIVND (reference sequence).

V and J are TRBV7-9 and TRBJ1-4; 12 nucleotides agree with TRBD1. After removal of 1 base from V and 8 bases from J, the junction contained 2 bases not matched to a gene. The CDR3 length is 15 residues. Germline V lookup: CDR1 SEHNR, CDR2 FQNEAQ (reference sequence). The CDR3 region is CASSLVGTGGEKLFF. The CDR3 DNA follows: TGTGCCAGCAGCTTAGTGGGGACAGGGGGCGAAAAACTGTTTTTT. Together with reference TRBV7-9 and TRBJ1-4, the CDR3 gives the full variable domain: DTGVSQNPRHKITKRGQNVTFRCDPISEHNRLYWYRQTLGQGPEFLTYFQNEAQLEKSRLLSDRFSAERPKGSFSTLEIQRTEQGDSAMYLCASSLVGTGGEKLFFGSGTQLSVL.

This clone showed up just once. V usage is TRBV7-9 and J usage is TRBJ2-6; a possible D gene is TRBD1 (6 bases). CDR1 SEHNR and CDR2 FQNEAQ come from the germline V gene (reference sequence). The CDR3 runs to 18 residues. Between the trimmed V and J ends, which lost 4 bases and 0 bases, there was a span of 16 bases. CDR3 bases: TGTGCCAGCAGCTCATCAGGGGTAAGGGGCTCTGGGGCCAACGTCCTGACTTTC. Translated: CASSSSGVRGSGANVLTF.

CDR3 sequence reads: CASSYSGSDYEQYF. CDR3 nucleotides: TGTGCCAGCAGTTACTCGGGCAGTGATTACGAGCAGTACTTC. This rearrangement joins TRBV6-5 to TRBJ2-7, with D hard to call. This CDR3 spans 14 amino acids. Trimming left V 0 bases short and J 4 bases short, with 10 bases between. Germline V lookup: CDR1 MNHEY, CDR2 SVGAGI.

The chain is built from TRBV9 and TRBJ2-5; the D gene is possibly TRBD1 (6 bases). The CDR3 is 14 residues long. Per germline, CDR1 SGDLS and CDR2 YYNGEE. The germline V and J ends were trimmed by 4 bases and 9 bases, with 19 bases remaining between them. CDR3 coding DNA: TGTGCCAGCAGCCCCAAGGACGGCTCAGGGGCCCAGTACTTC. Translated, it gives CASSPKDGSGAQYF. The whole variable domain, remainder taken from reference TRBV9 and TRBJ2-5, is DSGVTQTPKHLITATGQRVTLRCSPRSGDLSVYWYQQSLDQGLQFLIQYYNGEERAKGNILERFSAQQFPDLHSELNLSSLELGDSALYFCASSPKDGSGAQYFGPGTRLLVL.

The CDR3 reads CASSERAGDFNEQFF. CDR3 DNA sequence: TGTGCCAGCAGTGAAAGGGCAGGTGACTTCAATGAGCAGTTCTTC. This chain links TRBV6-1 with TRBJ2-1, with D hard to call. Trimming removed 2 bases at V and 6 bases at J, with 14 bases between. Germline-derived CDR1 and CDR2 are MNHNS and SASEGT. The CDR3 is 15 residues long.

CDR3 protein: CASSPGGEVNEKLFF. The CDR3 region has the DNA TGTGCCAGCAGTCCCGGGGGAGAGGTCAATGAAAAACTGTTTTTT. The chain has TRBV28 and TRBJ1-4; tentative D call: TRBD1 (5 bases). V was cut by 5 bases and J by 5 bases, with 15 bases left in between. The CDR3 sequence is 15 residues long. CDR1 MDHEN and CDR2 SYDVKM come from the germline V gene. The full variable domain, its missing parts supplied by reference TRBV28 and TRBJ1-4, is DVKVTQSSRYLVKRTGEKVFLECVQDMDHENMFWYRQDPGLGLRLIYFSYDVKMKEKGDIPEGYSVSREKKERFSLILESASTNQTSMYLCASSPGGEVNEKLFFGSGTQLSVL.

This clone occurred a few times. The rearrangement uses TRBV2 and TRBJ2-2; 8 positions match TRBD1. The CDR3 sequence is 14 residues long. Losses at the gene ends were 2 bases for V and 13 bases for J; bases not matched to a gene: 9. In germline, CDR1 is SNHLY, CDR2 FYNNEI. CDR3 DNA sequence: TGTGCCAGCAGTGAATCGTCGTTTGACAGGGGGCTGTTTTTT. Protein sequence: CASSESSFDRGLFF.

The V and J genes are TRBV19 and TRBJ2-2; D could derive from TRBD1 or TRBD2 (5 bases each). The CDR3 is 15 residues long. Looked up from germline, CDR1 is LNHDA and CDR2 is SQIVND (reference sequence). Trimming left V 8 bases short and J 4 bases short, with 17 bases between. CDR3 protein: CASQGWGSGTGELFF. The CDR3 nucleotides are TGTGCCAGTCAGGGATGGGGGAGCGGCACCGGGGAGCTGTTTTTT. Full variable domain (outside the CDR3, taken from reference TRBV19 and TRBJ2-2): DGGITQSPKYLFRKEGQNVTLSCEQNLNHDAMYWYRQDPGQGLRLIYYSQIVNDFQKGDIAEGYSVSREKKESFPLTVTSAQKNPTAFYLCASQGWGSGTGELFFGEGSRLTVL.

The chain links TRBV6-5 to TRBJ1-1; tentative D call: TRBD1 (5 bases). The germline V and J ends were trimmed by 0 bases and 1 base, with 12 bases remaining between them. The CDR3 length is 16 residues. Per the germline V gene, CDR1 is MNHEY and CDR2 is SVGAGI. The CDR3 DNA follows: TGTGCCAGCAGTTACTCCTTTGCCAGGGCGAACACTGAAGCTTTCTTT. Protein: CASSYSFARANTEAFF.

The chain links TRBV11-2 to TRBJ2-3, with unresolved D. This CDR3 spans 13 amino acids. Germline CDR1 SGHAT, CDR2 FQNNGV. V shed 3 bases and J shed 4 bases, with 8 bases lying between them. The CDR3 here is CASSFLRADTQYF. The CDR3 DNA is TGTGCCAGCAGCTTCCTTAGGGCAGATACGCAGTATTTT.

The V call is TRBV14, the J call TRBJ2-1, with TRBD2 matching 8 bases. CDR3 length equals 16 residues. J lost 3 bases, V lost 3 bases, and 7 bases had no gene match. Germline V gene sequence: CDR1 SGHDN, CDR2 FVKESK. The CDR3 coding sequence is TGTGCCAGCAGCCAGTTTAGCGGGATTAACTACAATGAGCAGTTCTTC. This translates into CASSQFSGINYNEQFF.

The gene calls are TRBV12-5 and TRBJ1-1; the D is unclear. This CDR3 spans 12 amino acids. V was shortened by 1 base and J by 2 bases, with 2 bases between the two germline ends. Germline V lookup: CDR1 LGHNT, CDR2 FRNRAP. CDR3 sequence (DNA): TGTGCTAGTGGTTTGGAAAACACTGAAGCTTTCTTT. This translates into CASGLENTEAFF.

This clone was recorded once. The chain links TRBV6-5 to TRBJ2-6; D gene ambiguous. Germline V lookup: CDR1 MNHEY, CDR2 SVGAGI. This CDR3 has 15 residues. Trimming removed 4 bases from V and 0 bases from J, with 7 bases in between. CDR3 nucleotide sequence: TGTGCCAGCAGTTTACAGAGCTCTGGGGCCAACGTCCTGACTTTC. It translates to CASSLQSSGANVLTF.

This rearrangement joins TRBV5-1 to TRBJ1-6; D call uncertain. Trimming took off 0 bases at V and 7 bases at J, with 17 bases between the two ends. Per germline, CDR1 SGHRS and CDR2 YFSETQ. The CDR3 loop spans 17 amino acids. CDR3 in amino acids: CASSLGVGVPSNSPLHF. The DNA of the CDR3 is TGCGCCAGCAGCTTGGGGGTTGGGGTACCGTCCAATTCACCCCTCCACTTT.

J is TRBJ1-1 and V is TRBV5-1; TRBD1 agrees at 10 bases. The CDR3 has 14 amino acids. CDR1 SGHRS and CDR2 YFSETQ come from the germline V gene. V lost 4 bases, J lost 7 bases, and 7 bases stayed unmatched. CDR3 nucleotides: TGCGCCAGCAGCCACAGGGACAGGGGCATTGAAGCTTTCTTT. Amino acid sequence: CASSHRDRGIEAFF.

CDR3 amino acids: CASSLLHRTGEQYF. In DNA form, the CDR3 reads TGTGCCAGCAGTTTACTCCATCGGACCGGGGAGCAGTACTTC. This rearrangement joins TRBV27 to TRBJ2-7, with D uncertain. The CDR3 is 14 residues long. The germline gives CDR1 MNHEY, CDR2 SMNVEV (reference sequence). Trimming left V 2 bases short and J 7 bases short, with 15 bases between.

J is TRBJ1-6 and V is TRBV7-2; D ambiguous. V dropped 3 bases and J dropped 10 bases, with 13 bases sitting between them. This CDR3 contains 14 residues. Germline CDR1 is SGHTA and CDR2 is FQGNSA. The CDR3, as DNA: TGTGCCAGCAGCTTTCTTGGAGATGAGTCACCCCTCCACTTT. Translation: CASSFLGDESPLHF.

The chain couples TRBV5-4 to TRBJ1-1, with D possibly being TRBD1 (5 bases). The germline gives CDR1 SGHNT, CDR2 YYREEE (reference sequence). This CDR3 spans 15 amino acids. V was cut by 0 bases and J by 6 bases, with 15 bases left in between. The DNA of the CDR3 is TGTGCCAGCAGCTTGGACAGGAAGGGTTATTCTGAAGCTTTCTTT. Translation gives CASSLDRKGYSEAFF.

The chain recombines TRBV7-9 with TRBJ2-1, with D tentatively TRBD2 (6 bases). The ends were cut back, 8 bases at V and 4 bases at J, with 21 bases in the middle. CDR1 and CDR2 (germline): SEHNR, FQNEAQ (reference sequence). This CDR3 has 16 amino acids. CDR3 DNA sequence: TGTGCCAGCGCCGCGTTTGGAGGGAGGCGGTACAATGAGCAGTTCTTC. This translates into CASAAFGGRRYNEQFF.